The present T cell receptor (beta chain) was sequenced within a study of shared clonotypes between healthy human individuals. With 6 bases removed from V and 3 bases from J, the gap between germline ends came to 18 bases. Germline V gene lookup returns CDR1 MNHEY and CDR2 SMNVEV (reference sequence). The CDR3 sequence is 15 residues long. Every contributor of samples was a Caucasian grown-up residing in Nashville, Tennessee. Approximately 30,000 T cell genomes (approximately 0.2 ug DNA) went into each sorted-subset replicate. Libraries were prepared by immunoSEQ multiplex PCR; TCRdb keeps only in-frame clonotypes and omits some of them. Here the sample spans some 2.1 million clones, 90% to 95% being singletons.

The clonotype originates from a man between 18 and 29 years old in good health. The chain recombines TRBV27 with TRBJ2-7; D not certain. The sample comprised naive CD4+ T cells sorted from blood. Specified subset: CD45RA+ positively selected. The CDR3 region has the DNA TGTGCCAGCAGATCCCTAGGCACCCTGGACTACGAGCAGTACTTC. Translated: CASRSLGTLDYEQYF.